This TCR beta chain was profiled in a study of T cells after somatic rescue of genetic block. CDR1 and CDR2 (germline): SEHNR, FQNEAQ (reference sequence). CDR3 length equals 14 residues. The V gene end was trimmed by 0 bases and the J gene end by 2 bases; junction bases not matched to a gene: 0. TCRdb keeps only in-frame clones here, not all; method: immunoSEQ multiplex PCR. The sample yields about 72,000 clones, approximately 90% seen once. Sequenced material: peripheral blood mononuclear cells (PBMCs). V and J are TRBV7-9 and TRBJ2-5; 7 positions agree with TRBD2. The origin of this receptor is a man between 25 and 39 years old. DNA for the CDR3: TGTGCCAGCAGCTTAGCCGGGGGGCAAGAGACCCAGTACTTC. It is translated as CASSLAGGQETQYF.